A single sample gave rise to the 18 T cell receptor beta chains below, sequenced in a study of human T cells and chemical hapten exposure. As for time point: pre-sensitization, week 0. Sample treatment: therapeutic diphenylcyclopropenone sensitization with weekly scalp DPC. TCRdb re-called the RACE reads with MiXCR, one entry per CDR3 protein. The table has around 92,000 distinct CDR3 sequences, 11% seen once. The source material was whole blood, sampled in connection with sensitization to the hapten diphenylcyclopropenone (DPC). Receptor source: a woman aged 55 to 70 with alopecia areata. Some clones in this sample may be carry-over from other donors' samples.

This clonotype appeared a few times. V gene TRBV29-1 combines with J gene TRBJ2-1, with TRBD2 identical over 9 bases. Trimming removed 6 bases from V and 9 bases from J; junction bases left unmatched: 3. CDR3 length: 11 residues. Germline V CDR1 and CDR2: SQVTM, ANQGSEA. The CDR3 DNA reads TGCAGCGTGGCGGGGGGGACTGAGCAGTTCTTC. Encoded protein: CSVAGGTEQFF.

A note on this clonotype: A read error may produce the germline difference seen at one junction end. J is TRBJ1-2 and V is TRBV5-5; D may be TRBD1 (5 bases). This CDR3 is 13 amino acids long. Germline assignment: CDR1 SGHKS and CDR2 YYEKEE (reference sequence). The CDR3 region has the DNA TGTGCCAGCAGCTTATCAGGGAATTATGGCTACTCCTTC. Amino acids: CASSLSGNYGYSF.

This chain links TRBV6-5 with TRBJ2-7; D is undetermined. Trimming stripped 2 bases from V and 3 bases from J, with 14 bases between. CDR3 length: 15 residues. From germline, CDR1 is MNHEY and CDR2 SVGAGI. The CDR3 nucleotides read TGTGCCAGCAGTTACGGACCAACACCCCACTACGAGCAGTACTTC. Translation gives CASSYGPTPHYEQYF.

This clonotype occurred a few times. The chain couples TRBV7-8 to TRBJ2-7, with 10 bases that match TRBD1. With V trimmed by 5 bases and J by 1 base, 8 bases remained unmatched. Germline V gene data show CDR1 as SGHVS and CDR2 as FQNEAQ. The CDR3 covers 16 residues. DNA for the CDR3: TGTGCCAGCAGCCCTCTGGGGACAGGGGATTCCTACGAGCAGTACTTC. Its translation is CASSPLGTGDSYEQYF.

This clonotype was seen only a few times. The CDR3: CASSRGTQNTEAFF. CDR3 DNA sequence: TGTGCCAGCAGCCGCGGGACGCAGAACACTGAAGCTTTCTTT. The chain combines TRBV6-2 or TRBV6-3 with TRBJ1-1; the D gene is possibly TRBD1 (5 bases). The germline V and J ends were trimmed by 6 bases and 1 base, with 12 bases remaining between them. This CDR3 spans 14 amino acids. The V gene's germline CDR1 is MNHEY and CDR2 SVGEGT.

The chain joins TRBV10-3 to TRBJ1-2; tentative D call: TRBD1 (5 bases). Germline V gene lookup returns CDR1 ENHRY and CDR2 SYGVKD. The V gene lost 11 bases and the J gene lost 2 bases, with 12 bases spanning the gap. The CDR3 is 12 residues long. CDR3 bases: TGTGCCTATGGGGGACGGAACTATGGCTACACCTTC. Its translation: CAYGGRNYGYTF.

The J gene is TRBJ1-1, the V gene TRBV29-1; TRBD1 aligns across 8 bases. This CDR3 region has 15 residues. J gave up 0 bases and V 7 bases, and 10 bases lay outside the gene matches. CDR1 and CDR2 from the germline V gene are SQVTM and ANQGSEA. CDR3 sequence (DNA): TGCAGCGAGCAAAGCGGACAGGGAATGAACACTGAAGCTTTCTTT. Amino acids: CSEQSGQGMNTEAFF.

The gene calls are TRBV3-1 and TRBJ2-1, with D perhaps assigned TRBD1 or TRBD2 (7 bases each). Deletions cut 3 bases from V and 8 bases from J, with 11 bases between. CDR3 length equals 13 residues. The germline V gene encodes CDR1 LGHDT and CDR2 YNNKEL (reference sequence). The CDR3 protein is CASSHSGGDEQFF. CDR3 DNA: TGTGCCAGCAGCCATTCAGGGGGGGATGAGCAGTTCTTC.

This clonotype has ten or more counts. The rearrangement links TRBV7-9 to TRBJ1-5; D call uncertain. Per germline, CDR1 SEHNR and CDR2 FQNEAQ (reference sequence). Trimming removed 4 bases from V and 5 bases from J, with 6 bases in between. This CDR3 is built from 12 residues. The chain's CDR3 is CASSSSDQPQHF. The CDR3 DNA reads as TGTGCCAGCAGCTCCTCGGATCAGCCCCAGCATTTT.

This clonotype has more than one count but fewer than ten. V and J are TRBV16 and TRBJ2-7; D unclear. Germline lookup yields CDR1 KGHSY and CDR2 FQNENV. V lost 3 bases, J lost 0 bases, and 9 bases lay in between. This CDR3 is 14 amino acids long. CDR3 in DNA: TGTGCCAGCAGCCAGATCCACCCCTCCTACGAGCAGTACTTC. Amino acids: CASSQIHPSYEQYF.

The CDR3 bases are TGTGCCAGCAGCGGGACTAGCGGTGCCCTATGGGTCAATGAGCAGTTCTTC. Protein product: CASSGTSGALWVNEQFF. The chain recombines TRBV7-9 with TRBJ2-1, with TRBD2 identical over 11 bases. The CDR3 has 17 residues. J was trimmed by 6 bases and V by 5 bases; bases with no gene match: 12. Germline V lookup: CDR1 SEHNR, CDR2 FQNEAQ (reference sequence).

This clonotype was counted between two and nine times. This chain links TRBV12-3 or TRBV12-4 with TRBJ1-2; D is uncertain. The CDR3 runs to 12 residues. V lost 3 bases and J 6 bases, leaving 8 bases between the germline ends. The CDR3 protein is CASSLGQNGYTF. Here the CDR3 DNA reads TGTGCCAGCAGTTTGGGCCAGAATGGCTACACCTTC.

This clonotype was counted ten times or more. The CDR3 spells CASSYAGVSYEQYF. Here the CDR3 DNA reads TGTGCCAGCAGTTACGCCGGGGTCTCCTACGAGCAGTACTTC. This chain joins TRBV6-2 or TRBV6-3 and TRBJ2-7; D possibly corresponds to TRBD2 (5 bases). CDR3 length: 14 amino acids. The germline gives CDR1 MNHEY, CDR2 SVGEGT. Trimming shortened V by 2 bases and J by 0 bases, and 8 bases separated the two germline ends.

This clonotype was counted at least ten times. V and J are TRBV5-1 and TRBJ1-4; the D gene is possibly TRBD1 (6 bases). Per the germline V gene, CDR1 is SGHRS and CDR2 is YFSETQ. V lost 3 bases, J lost 0 bases, and 9 bases lay in between. The CDR3 contains 15 residues. Here the CDR3 DNA reads TGCGCCAGCAGCTACGGACAGTCAACTAATGAAAAACTGTTTTTT. Residues: CASSYGQSTNEKLFF.

In this sample, this clonotype turned up many times. The CDR3, as DNA: TGTGCCAGCAGCTTAACGCGGCATCCGCAGTTCTTC. This codes for CASSLTRHPQFF. The rearrangement joins TRBV7-3 to TRBJ2-1, with D uncertain. CDR1 is SGHTA, CDR2 FQGTGA, per germline. V was shortened by 0 bases and J by 12 bases, with 9 bases between the two germline ends. The CDR3 runs to 12 residues.

This clonotype turned up a few times. This chain uses TRBV18 with TRBJ1-4, with no clear D. Between the trimmed V and J ends, which lost 6 bases and 2 bases, there was a span of 10 bases. The germline V gene has CDR1 KGHSH and CDR2 LQKENI. This CDR3 has 14 amino acids. CDR3 protein: CASSPERTNEKLFF. The DNA of the CDR3 is TGTGCCAGCTCCCCGGAGAGGACTAATGAAAAACTGTTTTTT.

The rearrangement joins TRBV5-1 to TRBJ1-2; 8 bases are shared with TRBD1. Trimming removed 4 bases from V and 9 bases from J; junction bases left unmatched: 8. Per the germline V gene, CDR1 is SGHRS and CDR2 is YFSETQ. The CDR3 is 13 amino acids. CDR3: CASSPGQATSYTF. CDR3 bases: TGCGCCAGCAGCCCGGGACAGGCGACAAGCTACACCTTC.

There are many counts of this clonotype. This chain joins TRBV18 and TRBJ1-1; 9 bases match TRBD1. The CDR3 has 17 amino acids. The germline V gene has CDR1 KGHSH and CDR2 LQKENI. V lost 3 bases and J lost 0; bases outside the gene matches: 8. In DNA, the CDR3 is TGTGCCAGCTCACCGCTCACAGGGGGCATGGTGAACACTGAAGCTTTCTTT. Protein sequence: CASSPLTGGMVNTEAFF.